The 13 T cell receptor beta chains presented below share a single source sample, sequenced in a study of lymphopenia after photon versus proton radiotherapy. Profiled with immunoSEQ multiplex PCR; TCRdb holds only in-frame clones, not every one. The profile covers more than 30,000 clones, with 89% appearing a single time and 6.6% taken by the ten largest. The sample consisted of peripheral blood, taken from a patient treated with proton-based radiotherapy. The receptor set was obtained from a woman in her seventies with pancreatic cancer. Some clones in this sample may be carry-over from other donors' samples.

The gene calls are TRBV9 and TRBJ2-3, with 9 nucleotides matching TRBD2. The CDR3 consists of 15 residues. The V segment lost 2 bases and the J segment 3 bases; nucleotides outside the gene matches: 4. Germline loops: CDR1 SGDLS, CDR2 YYNGEE. The CDR3 DNA reads as TGTGCCAGCAGCGTGGGTGCGGGAGGGACAGATACGCAGTATTTT. Translated: CASSVGAGGTDTQYF.

The chain couples TRBV27 to TRBJ1-1; D call uncertain. In germline, CDR1 is MNHEY, CDR2 SMNVEV (reference sequence). The V end lost 6 bases, the J end lost 0 bases, and 8 bases lay between the germline ends. This CDR3 has 13 amino acids. This CDR3 is CASSGILNTEAFF. CDR3 DNA: TGTGCCAGCAGCGGGATCTTGAACACTGAAGCTTTCTTT.

V and J are TRBV5-1 and TRBJ2-5; 12 nucleotides match TRBD2. The CDR3 is made up of 16 amino acids. Germline CDR1 is SGHRS and CDR2 is YFSETQ. Trimming cost V 4 bases and J 4 bases; bases outside gene matches: 8. The CDR3 DNA is TGCGCCAGCAGCCAGCGACTAGCGGGAGAACTAGAGACCCAGTACTTC. Amino acids: CASSQRLAGELETQYF.

This clone is a singleton in its sample. The CDR3 protein is CASRLAGGGEQFF. As DNA, the CDR3 is TGTGCCAGCAGGTTAGCGGGAGGGGGTGAGCAGTTCTTC. The rearrangement joins TRBV6-6 to TRBJ2-1; 11 bases match TRBD2. CDR3 length: 13 residues. From germline, CDR1 is MNHNY and CDR2 SVGAGI (reference sequence). V trimming: 6 bases; J trimming: 9 bases; junction bases outside the gene matches: 4.

This chain joins TRBV15 and TRBJ2-5; D is perhaps TRBD1 (7 bases). This CDR3 has 15 amino acids. Germline V lookup: CDR1 LNHNV, CDR2 YYDKDF (reference sequence). Trimming cost V 0 bases and J 4 bases, with 12 bases left between them. CDR3 loop: CATSRERQGGETQYF. The DNA for the CDR3 is TGTGCCACCAGCAGAGAGAGACAGGGAGGAGAGACCCAGTACTTC.

The rearrangement joins TRBV6-5 to TRBJ2-7, with TRBD1 identical over 10 bases. Germline V gene lookup returns CDR1 MNHEY and CDR2 SVGAGI. The CDR3 consists of 15 residues. With V trimmed by 2 bases and J by 7 bases, 8 bases remained unmatched. Written as DNA, the CDR3 is TGTGCCAGCAGTTACCCCCCGGGACAGGGGTGGGAGCAGTACTTC. Its protein is CASSYPPGQGWEQYF.

The rearrangement joins TRBV19 to TRBJ2-3; 9 bases match TRBD2. Germline V gene sequence: CDR1 LNHDA, CDR2 SQIVND (reference sequence). Losses at the gene ends were 1 base for V and 5 bases for J; bases not matched to a gene: 10. The CDR3 is made up of 17 amino acids. CDR3 nucleotides: TGTGCCAGTAGTATAGGTGGGGTAGCGGGAGAAAGAGATACGCAGTATTTT. Translating it yields CASSIGGVAGERDTQYF.

V usage is TRBV4-1 and J usage is TRBJ1-1; TRBD1 aligns across 9 bases. Germline V lookup: CDR1 MGHRA, CDR2 YSYEKL. The CDR3 has 15 residues. Trimming cost V 3 bases and J 2 bases; bases outside gene matches: 4. CDR3 DNA: TGCGCCAGCAGCCAGGGACAGGGAGTCAACACTGAAGCTTTCTTT. Its protein is CASSQGQGVNTEAFF.

The rearrangement links TRBV28 to TRBJ1-6; 7 positions agree with TRBD1. Germline CDR1 is MDHEN and CDR2 is SYDVKM. J was trimmed by 5 bases and V by 10 bases; bases with no gene match: 11. This CDR3 region has 15 residues. CDR3 bases: TGTGCCATTCAGGGTGGGCAGGGGGATAATTCACCCCTCCACTTT. Protein: CAIQGGQGDNSPLHF. Drawing the rest from reference TRBV28 and TRBJ1-6, the complete variable domain is DVKVTQSSRYLVKRTGEKVFLECVQDMDHENMFWYRQDPGLGLRLIYFSYDVKMKEKGDIPEGYSVSREKKERFSLILESASTNQTSMYLCAIQGGQGDNSPLHFGNGTRLTVT.

V usage is TRBV30 and J usage is TRBJ2-3, with 8 nucleotides matching TRBD1. The CDR3 sequence is 14 residues long. J was trimmed by 4 bases and V by 0 bases; bases with no gene match: 3. The germline V gene has CDR1 GTSNPN and CDR2 SVGIG (reference sequence). CDR3 bases: TGTGCCTGGAGTGTAAACAGGGGGTCAGATACGCAGTATTTT. Its protein is CAWSVNRGSDTQYF.

In DNA, the CDR3 is TGTGCCAGCAGCTTCGGGGAGGCCTCCCTCTACGAGCAGTACTTC. Translation gives CASSFGEASLYEQYF. The chain recombines TRBV7-8 with TRBJ2-7, with D possibly matching TRBD2 (6 bases). This CDR3 has 15 residues. From germline, CDR1 is SGHVS and CDR2 FQNEAQ. V lost 3 bases, J lost 3 bases, and 15 bases lay in between.

The V and J genes are TRBV6-1 and TRBJ1-5; D is ambiguous. Trimming removed 10 bases from V and 4 bases from J, with 14 bases in between. CDR1 and CDR2 from the germline V gene are MNHNS and SASEGT. The CDR3 is 13 residues long. CDR3 nucleotides: TGTGCCAACTCCCTTTATGGAAATCAGCCCCAGCATTTT. Amino acid sequence: CANSLYGNQPQHF.

This clone has a single count. The chain has TRBV4-3 and TRBJ1-1; D possibly corresponds to TRBD1 (6 bases). In germline, CDR1 is LGHNA, CDR2 YSLEER. CDR3 size: 15 residues. The ends were cut back, 4 bases at V and 0 bases at J, with 12 bases in the middle. CDR3 DNA sequence: TGCGCCAGCAGCCGCAGACAGGAGATGAACACTGAAGCTTTCTTT. Amino acid sequence: CASSRRQEMNTEAFF.